Listed below are T cell receptor beta chains from one sample, sequenced in a study of cytomegalovirus exposure and HLA in healthy donors. The data were produced by immunoSEQ multiplex PCR, yet TCRdb's version contains in-frame clones alone and is incomplete. The table shows 250,000 to 400,000 clones, with roughly 90% occurring only once. Sequences were obtained from PBMCs. The receptors originated from a young man in good health and CMV-seronegative. Both conserved end residues are part of each CDR3. The D gene is left open where the match is weak. For some rows the clone size is stated as once, few or many, or as a class when expanded; others skip it.

j_call: TRBJ1-4
v_call: TRBV30
clone_size: -
d_call: TRBD1
cdr3_nt: TGTGCCTGGGGGTTAAACAGGGGCGAAAAACTGTTTTTT
cdr3_aa: CAWGLNRGEKLFF

j_call: TRBJ2-5
v_call: TRBV4-1
clone_size: -
d_call: TRBD1
cdr3_nt: TGCGCCAGCAGAGATGAACCTGTCAGGGGGGAGACCCAGTACTTC
cdr3_aa: CASRDEPVRGETQYF

j_call: TRBJ2-7
v_call: TRBV6-1
clone_size: -
d_call: -
cdr3_nt: TGTGCCAGCAGTGAAGAGGCGGGGGCCTCTTCCTACGAGCAGTACTTC
cdr3_aa: CASSEEAGASSYEQYF

j_call: TRBJ1-6
v_call: TRBV4-3
clone_size: -
d_call: -
cdr3_nt: TGCGCCAGCAGCCAATTAATCGGGGGGGGGCAGTCACCCCTCCACTTT
cdr3_aa: CASSQLIGGGQSPLHF

j_call: TRBJ1-1
v_call: TRBV5-4
clone_size: -
d_call: -
cdr3_nt: TGTGCCAGCAGCTCAAGCAGGGGATGGGTCACTGAAGCTTTCTTT
cdr3_aa: CASSSSRGWVTEAFF

j_call: TRBJ1-2
v_call: TRBV29-1
clone_size: -
d_call: TRBD1
cdr3_nt: TGCAGCGTTGCGGGGACCCGGACAGGGAGACAAGGCTACACCTTC
cdr3_aa: CSVAGTRTGRQGYTF

j_call: TRBJ2-3
v_call: TRBV2
clone_size: -
d_call: TRBD1
cdr3_nt: TGTGCCAGCAGGGATACAGGGGTCACAGATACGCAGTATTTT
cdr3_aa: CASRDTGVTDTQYF

j_call: TRBJ2-3
v_call: TRBV25-1
clone_size: -
d_call: TRBD1
cdr3_nt: TGTGCCAGCAGTGATGCGAAAGGGACAGGGATGGATACGCAGTATTTT
cdr3_aa: CASSDAKGTGMDTQYF

j_call: TRBJ1-1
v_call: TRBV5-1
clone_size: -
d_call: TRBD1
cdr3_nt: TGCGCCAGCAGCTTGGCCTCGACAGGGCCGAACACTGAAGCTTTCTTT
cdr3_aa: CASSLASTGPNTEAFF

j_call: TRBJ2-7
v_call: TRBV5-1
clone_size: -
d_call: TRBD1
cdr3_nt: TGCGCCAGCAGCCCCCTCTGGGGGACAGGGTCCTACGAGCAGTACTTC
cdr3_aa: CASSPLWGTGSYEQYF

j_call: TRBJ1-2
v_call: TRBV6-1
clone_size: -
d_call: TRBD1
cdr3_nt: TGTGCCAGCAGTCCTACAGGGGGCGAACCCTATGGCTACACCTTC
cdr3_aa: CASSPTGGEPYGYTF

j_call: TRBJ2-7
v_call: TRBV5-4
clone_size: few
d_call: TRBD1
cdr3_nt: TGTGCCAGCAGCCGGGGACAGTCCTACGAGCAGTACTTC
cdr3_aa: CASSRGQSYEQYF

j_call: TRBJ2-2
v_call: TRBV7-6
clone_size: -
d_call: -
cdr3_nt: TGTGCCAGCAGCTCGGGACAAAACACCGGGGAGCTGTTTTTT
cdr3_aa: CASSSGQNTGELFF

j_call: TRBJ2-1
v_call: TRBV10-3
clone_size: -
d_call: TRBD2
cdr3_nt: TGTGCCATCTCGACTAGCGGGGCGAATGAGCAGTTCTTC
cdr3_aa: CAISTSGANEQFF

j_call: TRBJ1-1
v_call: TRBV5-1
clone_size: -
d_call: TRBD1
cdr3_nt: TGCGCCAGCACCTTGGGACAGGCCAACACTGAAGCTTTCTTT
cdr3_aa: CASTLGQANTEAFF

j_call: TRBJ2-5
v_call: TRBV10-3
clone_size: -
d_call: TRBD2
cdr3_nt: TGTGCCATCGGGACTAGCGGGGGGACCCAAGAGACCCAGTACTTC
cdr3_aa: CAIGTSGGTQETQYF

j_call: TRBJ2-7
v_call: TRBV11-2
clone_size: -
d_call: TRBD2
cdr3_nt: TGTGCCAGCAGCTTAGCCGGGGGGGACTCCTACGAGCAGTACTTC
cdr3_aa: CASSLAGGDSYEQYF

j_call: TRBJ1-2
v_call: TRBV21-1
clone_size: -
d_call: -
cdr3_nt: TGTGCCAGCAGCAAAGGACATTGGGACAGGGGGCGCCGCATGTACTATGGCTACACCTTC
cdr3_aa: CASSKGHWDRGRRMYYGYTF

j_call: TRBJ1-2
v_call: TRBV11-2
clone_size: -
d_call: TRBD1
cdr3_nt: TGTGCCAGCAGCTTAGAGCCAGGGGGCGTCTATGGCTACACCTTC
cdr3_aa: CASSLEPGGVYGYTF

j_call: TRBJ2-5
v_call: TRBV27
clone_size: -
d_call: -
cdr3_nt: TGTGCCAGCAGACGTCCGGGTGACCGCCCGGAGACCCAGTACTTC
cdr3_aa: CASRRPGDRPETQYF